This is a list of T cell receptor beta chains from one sample in a study of patients and donors after allogeneic stem cell transplantation. TCRdb used MiXCR to reprocess the RT-PCR reads, holding one entry per CDR3 protein. The sample holds roughly 150,000 distinct CDR3 sequences, about 24% seen once. The sample comprised blood, either unsorted or a sorted T cell fraction (not recorded which). These TCRs come from a human donor who was either an allogeneic HSCT recipient or a stem cell or donor lymphocyte infusion donor (not recorded which). It is not recorded whose cells these are; they may come from a transplant donor. CDR3s include the opening cysteine and the closing phenylalanine or tryptophan. Each record gives: V gene, clone size, J gene, D gene, CDR3 protein, CDR3 DNA. The D gene is left open where the match is weak. Not every row has a clone size; where given, it reads once, few, many or a size class.

v_call: TRBV5-1; clone_size: .; j_call: TRBJ1-4; d_call: TRBD1; cdr3_aa: CAREDRDEEKLFF; cdr3_nt: TGCGCCAGAGAGGACAGGGACGAGGAAAAACTGTTTTTT
v_call: TRBV2; clone_size: many; j_call: TRBJ1-1; d_call: .; cdr3_aa: CANRDDTNCAFF; cdr3_nt: TGTGCCAACAGGGATGACACTAATTGCGCTTTCTTT
v_call: TRBV29-1; clone_size: many; j_call: TRBJ1-2; d_call: TRBD1; cdr3_aa: CSVDGRGVGGYTF; cdr3_nt: TGCAGCGTTGATGGCAGGGGGGTTGGTGGCTACACCTTC
v_call: TRBV12-3/TRBV12-4; clone_size: .; j_call: TRBJ2-1; d_call: TRBD2; cdr3_aa: CASSFSEASGSHNEQFF; cdr3_nt: TGTGCCAGCAGTTTTTCTGAGGCTAGCGGGAGCCACAATGAGCAGTTCTTC
v_call: TRBV10-3; clone_size: many; j_call: TRBJ1-4; d_call: TRBD1; cdr3_aa: CAISESTGDSKKLFF; cdr3_nt: TGTGCCATCAGTGAATCCACAGGGGATTCTAAAAAACTGTTTTTT
v_call: TRBV4-3; clone_size: few; j_call: TRBJ2-3; d_call: .; cdr3_aa: CASSQEDNAKHPGLYF; cdr3_nt: TGCGCCAGCAGCCAAGAGGACAACGCCAAACACCCCGGGTTGTATTTT
v_call: TRBV7-2; clone_size: .; j_call: TRBJ2-1; d_call: TRBD2; cdr3_aa: CASSTWTSYNEQFF; cdr3_nt: TGTGCCAGCAGCACATGGACTAGCTACAATGAGCAGTTCTTC
v_call: TRBV5-8; clone_size: .; j_call: TRBJ2-1; d_call: .; cdr3_aa: CASSLDSRASYNEQFF; cdr3_nt: TGTGCCAGCAGCTTGGATAGCAGGGCCTCCTACAATGAGCAGTTCTTC
v_call: TRBV7-9; clone_size: .; j_call: TRBJ1-1; d_call: TRBD1; cdr3_aa: CASRRDRWEAFF; cdr3_nt: TGTGCCAGCAGGAGGGACAGGTGGGAAGCTTTCTTT
v_call: TRBV7-9; clone_size: .; j_call: TRBJ2-3; d_call: TRBD1; cdr3_aa: CASSPRGTGSTDTQYF; cdr3_nt: TGTGCCAGCAGCCCTCGCGGGACAGGGAGCACAGATACGCAGTATTTT
v_call: TRBV6-2/TRBV6-3; clone_size: .; j_call: TRBJ1-1; d_call: TRBD1; cdr3_aa: CASTTFFKGQGHTEAFF; cdr3_nt: TGTGCCAGCACGACCTTCTTTAAAGGACAGGGGCACACTGAAGCTTTCTTT
v_call: TRBV5-1; clone_size: few; j_call: TRBJ2-7; d_call: TRBD2; cdr3_aa: CASSLGLAGSSYEQYF; cdr3_nt: TGCGCCAGCAGCCTAGGACTAGCGGGCAGCTCCTACGAGCAGTACTTC
v_call: TRBV20-1; clone_size: few; j_call: TRBJ2-3; d_call: TRBD2; cdr3_aa: CSAPGLAGTASSTDTQYF; cdr3_nt: TGCAGTGCCCCGGGACTAGCGGGGACAGCCTCTAGCACAGATACGCAGTATTTT
v_call: TRBV5-1; clone_size: .; j_call: TRBJ2-5; d_call: .; cdr3_aa: CASRGGKETQYF; cdr3_nt: TGCGCCAGCAGAGGAGGGAAAGAGACCCAGTACTTC
v_call: TRBV7-9; clone_size: few; j_call: TRBJ2-3; d_call: TRBD2; cdr3_aa: CASRGGPTDTQYF; cdr3_nt: TGTGCCAGCCGGGGGGGGCCCACAGATACGCAGTATTTT
v_call: TRBV5-1; clone_size: few; j_call: TRBJ2-3; d_call: .; cdr3_aa: CASSLIAGLATDTQYF; cdr3_nt: TGCGCCAGCAGCTTGATTGCGGGGCTCGCGACAGATACGCAGTATTTT
v_call: TRBV7-2; clone_size: few; j_call: TRBJ2-1; d_call: TRBD1; cdr3_aa: CASSPSGTDFYNEQFF; cdr3_nt: TGTGCCAGCAGCCCATCCGGGACAGACTTCTACAATGAGCAGTTCTTC
v_call: TRBV19; clone_size: .; j_call: TRBJ2-7; d_call: .; cdr3_aa: CASSMAGTTYEQYF; cdr3_nt: TGTGCCAGTAGTATGGCCGGGACAACCTACGAGCAGTACTTC
v_call: TRBV4-2; clone_size: .; j_call: TRBJ2-3; d_call: .; cdr3_aa: CASSQVESDTQYF; cdr3_nt: TGTGCCAGCAGCCAAGTTGAGTCAGATACGCAGTATTTT
v_call: TRBV5-5; clone_size: few; j_call: TRBJ1-1; d_call: .; cdr3_aa: CASSLWRLNTEAFF; cdr3_nt: TGTGCCAGCAGCTTGTGGCGATTGAACACTGAAGCTTTCTTT
v_call: TRBV27; clone_size: .; j_call: TRBJ2-1; d_call: TRBD1; cdr3_aa: CASSPPTGLVDEQFF; cdr3_nt: TGTGCCAGCAGTCCACCGACAGGGCTGGTGGATGAGCAGTTCTTC
v_call: TRBV5-1; clone_size: .; j_call: TRBJ2-1; d_call: .; cdr3_aa: CASSLGTGPEQFF; cdr3_nt: TGCGCCAGCAGCTTGGGGACTGGCCCTGAGCAGTTCTTC
v_call: TRBV7-2; clone_size: .; j_call: TRBJ1-1; d_call: TRBD1; cdr3_aa: CASSGGQGWNTEAFF; cdr3_nt: TGTGCCAGCAGCGGAGGACAGGGTTGGAACACTGAAGCTTTCTTT
v_call: TRBV5-1; clone_size: few; j_call: TRBJ1-3; d_call: .; cdr3_aa: CASSPIGSAGNTIYF; cdr3_nt: TGCGCCAGCAGCCCTATAGGGAGCGCTGGAAACACCATATATTTT
v_call: TRBV7-8; clone_size: .; j_call: TRBJ1-1; d_call: .; cdr3_aa: CASSLEWVTNGEAFF; cdr3_nt: TGTGCCAGCAGCTTAGAATGGGTTACTAATGGTGAAGCTTTCTTT
v_call: TRBV6-5; clone_size: .; j_call: TRBJ1-2; d_call: TRBD1; cdr3_aa: CASSSRTGGGYGYTF; cdr3_nt: TGTGCCAGCAGTTCTAGGACAGGGGGAGGTTATGGCTACACCTTC
v_call: TRBV5-1; clone_size: few; j_call: TRBJ2-1; d_call: .; cdr3_aa: CASSLLVAPNEQFF; cdr3_nt: TGCGCCAGCAGCTTGTTGGTAGCCCCCAATGAGCAGTTCTTC
v_call: TRBV4-1; clone_size: few; j_call: TRBJ1-2; d_call: TRBD1; cdr3_aa: CASNDLWTGLDYGYTF; cdr3_nt: TGCGCCAGCAACGACCTCTGGACAGGGCTCGACTATGGCTACACCTTC
v_call: TRBV19; clone_size: few; j_call: TRBJ1-1; d_call: .; cdr3_aa: CASRSLANTEAFF; cdr3_nt: TGTGCCAGTAGATCGTTAGCGAACACTGAAGCTTTCTTT
v_call: TRBV15; clone_size: .; j_call: TRBJ2-3; d_call: .; cdr3_aa: CATSRDPTRGDTQYF; cdr3_nt: TGTGCCACCAGCAGAGATCCCACCAGGGGAGATACGCAGTATTTT
v_call: TRBV30; clone_size: few; j_call: TRBJ1-6; d_call: TRBD1; cdr3_aa: CAFGRTGGTRNSPLHF; cdr3_nt: TGTGCCTTCGGCAGGACAGGGGGCACTCGTAATTCACCCCTCCACTTT
v_call: TRBV12-3/TRBV12-4; clone_size: .; j_call: TRBJ1-6; d_call: .; cdr3_aa: CASSYPRETDNSPLHF; cdr3_nt: TGTGCCAGCAGTTACCCCAGGGAGACCGATAATTCACCCCTCCACTTT
v_call: TRBV15; clone_size: .; j_call: TRBJ2-1; d_call: TRBD2; cdr3_aa: CATSPVALAGVYEQFF; cdr3_nt: TGTGCCACCAGCCCGGTGGCGCTAGCGGGAGTCTATGAGCAGTTCTTC
v_call: TRBV4-1; clone_size: .; j_call: TRBJ2-5; d_call: .; cdr3_aa: CASSQGGFETQYF; cdr3_nt: TGCGCCAGCAGCCAGGGGGGTTTCGAGACCCAGTACTTC
v_call: TRBV6-6; clone_size: .; j_call: TRBJ2-7; d_call: .; cdr3_aa: CASSSSAGRAYEQYF; cdr3_nt: TGTGCCAGCAGTTCCAGTGCGGGTCGTGCCTACGAGCAGTACTTC
v_call: TRBV6-4; clone_size: .; j_call: TRBJ2-3; d_call: TRBD2; cdr3_aa: CASRLAGESDTQYF; cdr3_nt: TGTGCCAGCAGACTAGCGGGAGAATCGGATACGCAGTATTTT
v_call: TRBV5-1; clone_size: .; j_call: TRBJ2-7; d_call: .; cdr3_aa: CASSLALSYEQYF; cdr3_nt: TGCGCCAGCAGCTTGGCGCTTAGCTACGAGCAGTACTTC
v_call: TRBV3-1; clone_size: few; j_call: TRBJ2-1; d_call: TRBD2; cdr3_aa: CASSSLAGGPSGEQFF; cdr3_nt: TGTGCCAGCAGCTCCTTAGCGGGAGGGCCTTCAGGTGAGCAGTTCTTC
v_call: TRBV7-2; clone_size: few; j_call: TRBJ2-3; d_call: TRBD2; cdr3_aa: CASSLNSGSTDTQYF; cdr3_nt: TGTGCCAGCAGCTTAAATAGCGGGAGCACAGATACGCAGTATTTT
v_call: TRBV20-1; clone_size: .; j_call: TRBJ2-7; d_call: .; cdr3_aa: CSATGQDYEQYF; cdr3_nt: TGCAGTGCTACGGGCCAGGACTACGAGCAGTACTTC